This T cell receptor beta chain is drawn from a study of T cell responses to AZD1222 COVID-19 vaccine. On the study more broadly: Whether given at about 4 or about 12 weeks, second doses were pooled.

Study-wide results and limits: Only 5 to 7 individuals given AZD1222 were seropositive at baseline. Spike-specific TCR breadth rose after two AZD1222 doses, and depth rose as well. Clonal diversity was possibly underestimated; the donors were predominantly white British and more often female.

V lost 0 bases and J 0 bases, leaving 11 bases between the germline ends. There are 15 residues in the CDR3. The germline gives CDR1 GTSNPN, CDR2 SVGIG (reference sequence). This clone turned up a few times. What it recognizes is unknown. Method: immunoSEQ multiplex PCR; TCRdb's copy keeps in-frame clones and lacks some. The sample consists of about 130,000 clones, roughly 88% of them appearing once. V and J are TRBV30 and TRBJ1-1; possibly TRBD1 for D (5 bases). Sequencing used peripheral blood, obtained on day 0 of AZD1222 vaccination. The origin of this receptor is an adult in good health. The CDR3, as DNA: TGTGCCTGGAGTGTACGGGGGGGTGTGAACACTGAAGCTTTCTTT. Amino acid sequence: CAWSVRGGVNTEAFF.